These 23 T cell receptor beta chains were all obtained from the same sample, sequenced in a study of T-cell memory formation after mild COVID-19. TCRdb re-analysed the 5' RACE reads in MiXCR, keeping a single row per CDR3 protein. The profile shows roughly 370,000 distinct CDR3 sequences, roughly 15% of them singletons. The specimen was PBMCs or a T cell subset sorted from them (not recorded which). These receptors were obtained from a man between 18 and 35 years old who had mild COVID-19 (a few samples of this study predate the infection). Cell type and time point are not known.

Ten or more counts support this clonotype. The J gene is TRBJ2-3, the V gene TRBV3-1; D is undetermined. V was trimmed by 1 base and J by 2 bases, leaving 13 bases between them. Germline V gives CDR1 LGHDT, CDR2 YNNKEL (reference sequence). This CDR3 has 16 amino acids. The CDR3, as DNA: TGTGCCAGCAGCCAAGCTGGCCGAAGTTACACAGATACGCAGTATTTT. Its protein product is CASSQAGRSYTDTQYF.

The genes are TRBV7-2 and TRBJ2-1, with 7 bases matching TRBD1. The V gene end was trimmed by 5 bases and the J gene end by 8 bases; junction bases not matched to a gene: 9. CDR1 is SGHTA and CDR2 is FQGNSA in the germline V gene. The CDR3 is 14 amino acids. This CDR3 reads CASSPDRAGDEQFF. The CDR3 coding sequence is TGTGCCAGCAGCCCAGACAGGGCTGGCGATGAGCAGTTCTTC.

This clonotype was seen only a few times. CDR3: CASSTPTAEYNEQFF. The DNA for the CDR3 is TGTGCCAGCAGCACACCGACAGCGGAGTACAATGAGCAGTTCTTC. The V gene is TRBV7-6, the J gene TRBJ2-1; perhaps D is TRBD1 or TRBD2 (5 bases each). This CDR3 contains 15 residues. V shed 5 bases and J shed 4 bases, with 15 bases lying between them. Germline lookup yields CDR1 SGHVS and CDR2 FNYEAQ.

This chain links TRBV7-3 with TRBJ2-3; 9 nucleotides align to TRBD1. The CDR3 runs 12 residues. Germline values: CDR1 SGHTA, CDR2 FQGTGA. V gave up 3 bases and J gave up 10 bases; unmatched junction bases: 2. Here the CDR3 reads CASSFGQGSQYF. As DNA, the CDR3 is TGTGCCAGCAGCTTCGGACAGGGGTCGCAGTATTTT. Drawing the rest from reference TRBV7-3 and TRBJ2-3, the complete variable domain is GAGVSQTPSNKVTEKGKYVELRCDPISGHTALYWYRQSLGQGPEFLIYFQGTGAADDSGLPNDRFFAVRPEGSVSTLKIQRTERGDSAVYLCASSFGQGSQYFGPGTRLTVL.

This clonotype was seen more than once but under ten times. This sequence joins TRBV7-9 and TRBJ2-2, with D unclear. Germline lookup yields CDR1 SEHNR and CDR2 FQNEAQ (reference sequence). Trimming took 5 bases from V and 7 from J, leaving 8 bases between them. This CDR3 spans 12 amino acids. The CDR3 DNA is TGTGCCAGCAGCCCGAGCGTCGGGGAGCTGTTTTTT. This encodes CASSPSVGELFF. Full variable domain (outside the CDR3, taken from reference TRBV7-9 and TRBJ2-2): DTGVSQNPRHKITKRGQNVTFRCDPISEHNRLYWYRQTLGQGPEFLTYFQNEAQLEKSRLLSDRFSAERPKGSFSTLEIQRTEQGDSAMYLCASSPSVGELFFGEGSRLTVL.

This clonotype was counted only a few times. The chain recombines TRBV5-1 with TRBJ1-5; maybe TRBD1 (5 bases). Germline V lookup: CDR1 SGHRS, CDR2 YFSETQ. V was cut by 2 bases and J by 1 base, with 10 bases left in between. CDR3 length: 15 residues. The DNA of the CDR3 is TGCGCCAGCAGCTTTGGGGGTATGAGCAATCAGCCCCAGCATTTT. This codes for CASSFGGMSNQPQHF.

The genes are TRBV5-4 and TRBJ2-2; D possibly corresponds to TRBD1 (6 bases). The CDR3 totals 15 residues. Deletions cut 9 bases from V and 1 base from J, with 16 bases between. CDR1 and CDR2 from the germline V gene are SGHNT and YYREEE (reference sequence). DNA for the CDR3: TGTGCCACCAAGGACAGTCTCCTGAACACCGGGGAGCTGTTTTTT. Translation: CATKDSLLNTGELFF. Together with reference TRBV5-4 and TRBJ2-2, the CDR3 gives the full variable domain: ETGVTQSPTHLIKTRGQQVTLRCSSQSGHNTVSWYQQALGQGPQFIFQYYREEENGRGNFPPRFSGLQFPNYSSELNVNALELDDSALYLCATKDSLLNTGELFFGEGSRLTVL.

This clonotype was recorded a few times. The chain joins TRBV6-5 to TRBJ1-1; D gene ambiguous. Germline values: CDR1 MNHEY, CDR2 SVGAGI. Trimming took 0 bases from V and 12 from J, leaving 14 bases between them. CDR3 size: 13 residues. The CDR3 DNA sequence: TGTGCCAGCAGTTACTCGAGTGCCCTTGGGACTTTCTTT. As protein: CASSYSSALGTFF.

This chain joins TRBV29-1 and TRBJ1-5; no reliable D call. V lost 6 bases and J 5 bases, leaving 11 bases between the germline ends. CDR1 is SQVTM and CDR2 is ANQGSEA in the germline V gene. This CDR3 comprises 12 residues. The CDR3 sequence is CSVTEGYQPQHF. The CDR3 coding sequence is TGCAGCGTGACGGAGGGTTATCAGCCCCAGCATTTT.

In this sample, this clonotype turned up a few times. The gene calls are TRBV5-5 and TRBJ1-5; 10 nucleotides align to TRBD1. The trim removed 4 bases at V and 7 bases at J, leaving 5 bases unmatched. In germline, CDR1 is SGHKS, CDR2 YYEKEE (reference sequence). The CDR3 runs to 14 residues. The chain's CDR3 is CASSIGQGVQPQHF. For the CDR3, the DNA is TGTGCCAGCAGCATAGGACAGGGGGTCCAGCCCCAGCATTTT.

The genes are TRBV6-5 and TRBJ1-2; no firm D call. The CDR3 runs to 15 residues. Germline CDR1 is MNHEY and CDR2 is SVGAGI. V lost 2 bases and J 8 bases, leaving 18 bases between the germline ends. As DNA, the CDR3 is TGTGCCAGCAGTTACAATGGCGGCCGGGGAGTCGGCTACACCTTC. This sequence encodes CASSYNGGRGVGYTF.

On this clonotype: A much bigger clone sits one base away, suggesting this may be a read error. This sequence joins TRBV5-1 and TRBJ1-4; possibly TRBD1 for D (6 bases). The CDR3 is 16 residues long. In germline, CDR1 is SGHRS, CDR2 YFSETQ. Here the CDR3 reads CASRLEGGRTAVAVFF. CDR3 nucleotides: TGCGCCAGCAGATTGGAGGGGGGACGGACTGCAGTGGCGGTGTTTTTT.

This CDR3 reads CSATRGMDSFMSDTQYF. The CDR3 DNA reads TGCAGTGCTACACGGGGGATGGATAGCTTTATGTCAGATACGCAGTATTTT. This sequence joins TRBV20-1 and TRBJ2-3; D may be TRBD2 (6 bases). V was shortened by 4 bases and J by 4 bases, with 24 bases between the two germline ends. The CDR3 runs 17 residues. The V gene's germline CDR1 is DFQATT and CDR2 SNEGSKA (reference sequence).

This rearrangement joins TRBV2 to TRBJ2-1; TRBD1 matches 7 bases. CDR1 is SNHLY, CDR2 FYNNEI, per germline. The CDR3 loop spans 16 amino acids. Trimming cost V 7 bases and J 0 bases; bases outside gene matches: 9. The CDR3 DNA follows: TGTGCCAGCAACCAACAGGGGCCAAGCTCCTACAATGAGCAGTTCTTC. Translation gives CASNQQGPSSYNEQFF.

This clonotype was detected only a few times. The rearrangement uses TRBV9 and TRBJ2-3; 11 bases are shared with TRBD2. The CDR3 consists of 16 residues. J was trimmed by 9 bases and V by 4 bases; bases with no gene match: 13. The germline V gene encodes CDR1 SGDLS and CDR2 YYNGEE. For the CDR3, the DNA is TGTGCCAGCAGCTTCGGGACTAGCGGCCTAGAAAGGACGCAGTATTTT. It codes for CASSFGTSGLERTQYF.

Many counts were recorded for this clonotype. Written as DNA, the CDR3 is TGTGCCAGCAGCTTAGCGCGGGCTAGCGCTGGGCAAGAGACCCAGTACTTC. This translates into CASSLARASAGQETQYF. The rearrangement links TRBV7-2 to TRBJ2-5, with TRBD2 as a possible D gene (6 bases). V gave up 0 bases and J gave up 2 bases, with 16 bases separating them. The CDR3 is 17 amino acids. Germline V gives CDR1 SGHTA, CDR2 FQGNSA.

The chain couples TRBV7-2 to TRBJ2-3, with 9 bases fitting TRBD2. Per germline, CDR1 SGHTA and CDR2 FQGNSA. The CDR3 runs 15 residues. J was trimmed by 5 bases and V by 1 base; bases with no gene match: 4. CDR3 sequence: CASSLVAGVRDTQYF. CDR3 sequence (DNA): TGTGCCAGCAGCTTAGTAGCGGGGGTGAGAGATACGCAGTATTTT.

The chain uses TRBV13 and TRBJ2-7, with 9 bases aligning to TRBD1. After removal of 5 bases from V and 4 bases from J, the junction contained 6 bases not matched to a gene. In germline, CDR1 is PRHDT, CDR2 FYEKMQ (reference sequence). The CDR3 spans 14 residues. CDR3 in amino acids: CASSGRDRVYEQYF. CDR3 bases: TGTGCCAGCAGCGGACGGGACAGGGTGTACGAGCAGTACTTC.

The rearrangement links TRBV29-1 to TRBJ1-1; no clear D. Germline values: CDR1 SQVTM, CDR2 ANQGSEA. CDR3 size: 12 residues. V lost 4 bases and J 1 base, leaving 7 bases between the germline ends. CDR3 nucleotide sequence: TGCAGCGTTGGCCCGGGGAACACTGAAGCTTTCTTT. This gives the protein CSVGPGNTEAFF.

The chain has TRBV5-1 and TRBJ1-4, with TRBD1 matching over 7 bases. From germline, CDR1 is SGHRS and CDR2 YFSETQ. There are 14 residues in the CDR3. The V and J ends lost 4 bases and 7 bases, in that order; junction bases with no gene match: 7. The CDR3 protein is CASSPGQDGEKLFF. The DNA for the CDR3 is TGCGCCAGCAGCCCCGGACAGGATGGTGAAAAACTGTTTTTT.

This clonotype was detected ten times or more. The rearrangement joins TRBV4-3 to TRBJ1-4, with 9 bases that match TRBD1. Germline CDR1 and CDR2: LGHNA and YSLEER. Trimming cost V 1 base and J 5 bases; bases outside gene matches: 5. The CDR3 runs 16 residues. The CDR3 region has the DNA TGCGCCAGCAGCCAAGCCCCCGGGACAGGGAATGAAAAACTGTTTTTT. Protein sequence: CASSQAPGTGNEKLFF.

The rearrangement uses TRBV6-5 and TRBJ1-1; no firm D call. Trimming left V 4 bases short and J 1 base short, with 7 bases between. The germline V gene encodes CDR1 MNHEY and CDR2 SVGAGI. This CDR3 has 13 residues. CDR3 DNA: TGTGCCAGCAGTTCGCCCCAGAACACTGAAGCTTTCTTT. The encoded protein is CASSSPQNTEAFF.

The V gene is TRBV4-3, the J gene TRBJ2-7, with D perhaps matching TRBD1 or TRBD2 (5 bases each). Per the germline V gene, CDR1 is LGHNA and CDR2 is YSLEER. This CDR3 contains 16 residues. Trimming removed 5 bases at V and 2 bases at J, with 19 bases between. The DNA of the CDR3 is TGCGCCAGCAGCACTCAACCAGGGACCAACACCTACGAGCAGTACTTC. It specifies CASSTQPGTNTYEQYF.